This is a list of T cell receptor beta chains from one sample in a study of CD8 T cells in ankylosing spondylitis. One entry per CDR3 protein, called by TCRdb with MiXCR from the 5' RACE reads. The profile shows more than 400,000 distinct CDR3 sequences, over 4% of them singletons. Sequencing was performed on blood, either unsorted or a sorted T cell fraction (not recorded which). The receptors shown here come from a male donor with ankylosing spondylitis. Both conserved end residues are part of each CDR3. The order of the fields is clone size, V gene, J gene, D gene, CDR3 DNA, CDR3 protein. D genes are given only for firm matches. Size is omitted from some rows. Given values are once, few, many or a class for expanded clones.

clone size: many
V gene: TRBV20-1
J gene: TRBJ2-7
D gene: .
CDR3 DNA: TGCAGTGCTAGTGTCAGTTCATCCTACGAGCAGTACTTC
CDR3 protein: CSASVSSSYEQYF

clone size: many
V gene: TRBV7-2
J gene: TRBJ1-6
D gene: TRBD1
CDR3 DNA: TGTGCCAGCAGCCGTCAGGGGGGAACCAATTCACCCCTCCACTTT
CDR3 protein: CASSRQGGTNSPLHF

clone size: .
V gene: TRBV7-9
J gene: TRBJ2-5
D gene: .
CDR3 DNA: TGTGCCAGCAGCTCCTCCCGAGGGTGGGAGACCCAGTACTTC
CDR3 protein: CASSSSRGWETQYF

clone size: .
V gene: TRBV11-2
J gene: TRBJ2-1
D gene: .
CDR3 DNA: TGTGCCAGCAGCTTAAGGCGTGGGGAGGTATACAATGAGCAGTTCTTC
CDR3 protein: CASSLRRGEVYNEQFF

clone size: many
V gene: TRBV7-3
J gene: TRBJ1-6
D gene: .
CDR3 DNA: TGTGCCAGCAGCTTGGGCAATCGAAACCTCAATTCACCCCTCCACTTT
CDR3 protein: CASSLGNRNLNSPLHF

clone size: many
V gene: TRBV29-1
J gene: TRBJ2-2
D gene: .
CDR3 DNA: TGCAGCGCCACGGACAGTAAAGGGAGCGGGGAGCTGTTTTTT
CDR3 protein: CSATDSKGSGELFF

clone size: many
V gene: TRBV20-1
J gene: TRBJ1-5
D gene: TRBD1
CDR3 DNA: TGCAGTGCTCGAGGACAGGAGTACCCGGCTAGCAATCAGCCCCAGCATTTT
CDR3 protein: CSARGQEYPASNQPQHF

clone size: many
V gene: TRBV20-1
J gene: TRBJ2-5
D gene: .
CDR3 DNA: TGCAGTGTTCTGGGCCAGATTAAAGAGACCCAGTACTTC
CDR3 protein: CSVLGQIKETQYF

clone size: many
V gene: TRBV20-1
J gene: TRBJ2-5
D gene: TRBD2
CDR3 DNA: TGCAGTGCCCAGGGACTAGCGGGGATGAAGACCCAGTACTTC
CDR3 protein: CSAQGLAGMKTQYF

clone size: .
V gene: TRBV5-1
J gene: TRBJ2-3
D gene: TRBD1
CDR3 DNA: TGCGCCAGCAGCCTAGACAGGGCAAACACAGATACGCAGTATTTT
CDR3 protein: CASSLDRANTDTQYF

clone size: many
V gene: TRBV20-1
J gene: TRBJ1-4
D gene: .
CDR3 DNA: TGCAGTGCTCCTACGGGAACGATGAATGAAAAACTGTTTTTT
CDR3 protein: CSAPTGTMNEKLFF

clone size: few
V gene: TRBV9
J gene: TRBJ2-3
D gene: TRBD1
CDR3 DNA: TGTGCCAGCAGCGCCGGAAACAGGGGACCCACAGATACGCAGTATTTT
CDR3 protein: CASSAGNRGPTDTQYF

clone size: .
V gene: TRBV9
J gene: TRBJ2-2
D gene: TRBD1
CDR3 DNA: TGTGCCAGCAGCGTAGTTCAGGGGGCCGAAACCGGGGAGCTGTTTTTT
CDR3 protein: CASSVVQGAETGELFF

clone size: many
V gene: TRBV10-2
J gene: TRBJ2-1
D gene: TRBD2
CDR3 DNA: TGCGCCAGCAGTAGGGGTCGCGGGGGACTTACCTACAATGAGCAGTTCTTC
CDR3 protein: CASSRGRGGLTYNEQFF

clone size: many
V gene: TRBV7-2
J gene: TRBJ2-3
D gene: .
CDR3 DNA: TGTGCCAGCAGCTTACTGGTTTCGCAAGATACGCAGTATTTT
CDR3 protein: CASSLLVSQDTQYF

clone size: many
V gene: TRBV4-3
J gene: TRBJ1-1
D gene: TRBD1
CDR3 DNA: TGCGCCAGCAGCCAAACAGGGGGTTTTGAAGCTTTCTTT
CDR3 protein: CASSQTGGFEAFF

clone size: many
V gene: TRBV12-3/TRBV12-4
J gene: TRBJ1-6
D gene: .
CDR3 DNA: TGTGCCAGCAGTCCACAGGGAGACTATTCACCCCTCCACTTT
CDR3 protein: CASSPQGDYSPLHF

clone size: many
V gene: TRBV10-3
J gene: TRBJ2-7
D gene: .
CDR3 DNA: TGTGCCATCAGTCCGGGAAGCTCCTACGAGCAGTACTTC
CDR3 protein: CAISPGSSYEQYF

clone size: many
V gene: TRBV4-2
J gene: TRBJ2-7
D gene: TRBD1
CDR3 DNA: TGTGCCAGCCGGTTTCTAACAGGGGGCGAGGGCGAGCAGTACTTC
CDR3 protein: CASRFLTGGEGEQYF

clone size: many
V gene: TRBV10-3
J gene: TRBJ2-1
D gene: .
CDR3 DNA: TGTGCCATCAGTCAGTCCGCGGATTACAATGAGCAGTTCTTC
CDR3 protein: CAISQSADYNEQFF

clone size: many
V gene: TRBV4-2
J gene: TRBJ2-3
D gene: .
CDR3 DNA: TGTGCCAGCAGCCAAGATATCGAAACAAATACGCAGTATTTT
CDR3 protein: CASSQDIETNTQYF

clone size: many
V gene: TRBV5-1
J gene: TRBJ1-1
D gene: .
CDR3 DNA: TGCGCCAGCAGCCCTGGAGCAGGGGAGGTTTACGCTTTCTTT
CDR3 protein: CASSPGAGEVYAFF

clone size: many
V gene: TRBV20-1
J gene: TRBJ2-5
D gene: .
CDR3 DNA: TGCAGTGCTTCCCCCACCCGCGGGCTACTCCAAGAGACCCAGTACTTC
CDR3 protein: CSASPTRGLLQETQYF

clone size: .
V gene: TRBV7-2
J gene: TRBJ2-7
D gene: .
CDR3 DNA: TGTGCCAGCAGCTTGGTAGGAGCTTCTAGCTCCTACGAGCAGTACTTC
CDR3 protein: CASSLVGASSSYEQYF

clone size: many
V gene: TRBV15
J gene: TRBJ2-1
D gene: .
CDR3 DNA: TGTGCCACCAGCAGAGAGTCTCACCTCAGCTCCTACAATGAGCAGTTCTTC
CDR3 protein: CATSRESHLSSYNEQFF

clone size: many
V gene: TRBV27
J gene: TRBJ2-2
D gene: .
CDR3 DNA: TGTGCCAGCAGCTTGGTCACCGGGGAGCTGTTTTTT
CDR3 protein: CASSLVTGELFF

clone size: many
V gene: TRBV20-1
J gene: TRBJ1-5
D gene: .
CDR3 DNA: TGCAGTGCTAGTAGAGGGGACGCGGTGGCCCAGCATTTT
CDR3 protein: CSASRGDAVAQHF

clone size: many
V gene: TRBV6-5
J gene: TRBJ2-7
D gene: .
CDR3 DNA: TGTGCCAGCAGTTACCGGGGGTCGAGCTCCTACGAGCAGTACTTC
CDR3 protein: CASSYRGSSSYEQYF

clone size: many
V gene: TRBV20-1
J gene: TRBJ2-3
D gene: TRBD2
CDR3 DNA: TGCAGTGCCTTAGCGGGGGGGGGAACAGATACGCAGTATTTT
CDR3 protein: CSALAGGGTDTQYF

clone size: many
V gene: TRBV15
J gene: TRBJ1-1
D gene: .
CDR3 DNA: TGTGCCACCAGCAGAGCCTTCTTACACCACAGACACCCAGGGAACACTGAAGCTTTCTTT
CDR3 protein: CATSRAFLHHRHPGNTEAFF